One sample yielded the 16 T cell receptor beta chains listed below, sequenced in a study of molecular identifiers for immune sequencing clone quantification. In TCRdb, the PCR reads were re-called with MiXCR into one record per CDR3 protein. This sample has over 600,000 distinct CDR3 sequences, with around 20% found just once. Input material: naive CD8+ T cells from blood, with Jurkat cell RNA spiked in. Described subset: FACS-sorted CD8+CD4-CCR7+CD45RA+ naive T cells. The receptors derive from a human donor in good health. Some libraries in this study had Jurkat cell RNA spiked in.

A word on this clonotype: This clone may be a read error of a much larger clone one base away. The chain combines TRBV6-5 with TRBJ2-7, with TRBD2 identical over 7 bases. Germline assignment: CDR1 MNHEY and CDR2 SVGAGI. The CDR3 is 13 residues long. The V segment lost 6 bases and the J segment 3 bases; nucleotides outside the gene matches: 5. In DNA, the CDR3 is TGTGCCAGCAGACCCGGCGGGGGCTACGAGCAGTACTTC. As protein: CASRPGGGYEQYF.

As for this clonotype: A much larger clonotype is one base distant, so this may be a read error. This chain joins TRBV7-9 and TRBJ2-7; D is possibly TRBD1 (6 bases). The V gene's germline CDR1 is SEHNR and CDR2 FQNEAQ (reference sequence). CDR3 size: 15 residues. Here the CDR3 reads CASSARQESSYEQCF. The DNA for the CDR3 is TGTGCCAGCAGCGCTCGACAGGAGAGCTCCTACGAGCAGTGCTTC.

In the case of this clonotype: A junction end diverges from the germline sequence, so it may reflect a read error. The V and J genes are TRBV6-5 and TRBJ2-2; unclear D gene. The CDR3 sequence is 13 residues long. Germline V gene sequence: CDR1 MNHEY, CDR2 SVGAGI. The CDR3 sequence is CAGSYSDTGELFF. DNA of the CDR3: TGTGCCGGCAGTTACTCGGACACCGGGGAGCTGTTTTTT.

V and J are TRBV7-9 and TRBJ2-1; 10 bases line up with TRBD1. The CDR3 has 16 residues. V trimming: 4 bases; J trimming: 2 bases; junction bases outside the gene matches: 5. Germline V CDR1 and CDR2: SEHNR, FQNEAQ (reference sequence). CDR3 sequence: CASSSLGQGTYNEQFF. The CDR3, as DNA: TGTGCCAGCAGCTCCTTGGGACAGGGGACCTACAATGAGCAGTTCTTC.

This clonotype was observed many times. The chain uses TRBV5-4 and TRBJ2-3; D is unresolved. The CDR3 is made up of 15 amino acids. The ends were cut back, 4 bases at V and 1 base at J, with 13 bases in the middle. Germline CDR1 reads SGHNT; CDR2 reads YYREEE (reference sequence). CDR3 DNA: TGTGCCAGCAGCGGTCCCCGGACGCGCACAGATACGCAGTATTTT. Its translation: CASSGPRTRTDTQYF. The full variable domain, its missing parts supplied by reference TRBV5-4 and TRBJ2-3, is ETGVTQSPTHLIKTRGQQVTLRCSSQSGHNTVSWYQQALGQGPQFIFQYYREEENGRGNFPPRFSGLQFPNYSSELNVNALELDDSALYLCASSGPRTRTDTQYFGPGTRLTVL.

This clonotype came up a few times. The chain carries TRBV9 and TRBJ2-1, with a weak D call TRBD2 (7 bases). In germline, CDR1 is SGDLS, CDR2 YYNGEE. The ends were cut back, 5 bases at V and 9 bases at J, with 18 bases in the middle. The length of the CDR3 is 14 residues. The CDR3 reads CASSVGGQNGEQFF. In DNA, the CDR3 is TGTGCCAGCAGTGTCGGGGGGCAGAACGGTGAGCAGTTCTTC.

This clonotype was counted a few times. The chain combines TRBV30 with TRBJ2-5; TRBD2 aligns across 7 bases. The CDR3 has 13 amino acids. Per the germline V gene, CDR1 is GTSNPN and CDR2 is SVGIG (reference sequence). After removal of 5 bases from V and 2 bases from J, the junction contained 5 bases not matched to a gene. This CDR3 reads CAWGRDFQETQYF. CDR3 sequence (DNA): TGTGCCTGGGGGAGGGACTTTCAAGAGACCCAGTACTTC.

This clonotype was detected ten times or more. This rearrangement joins TRBV10-3 to TRBJ2-3; D might be TRBD1 (5 bases). V was trimmed by 4 bases and J by 2 bases, leaving 13 bases between them. In germline, CDR1 is ENHRY, CDR2 SYGVKD. This CDR3 has 15 amino acids. The CDR3 here is CAISAVAGITDTQYF. The CDR3 DNA reads TGTGCCATCAGTGCGGTTGCAGGGATCACAGATACGCAGTATTTT.

J is TRBJ2-4 and V is TRBV6-1, with D uncertain. The germline gives CDR1 MNHNS, CDR2 SASEGT. Trimming stripped 4 bases from V and 1 base from J, with 14 bases between. There are 16 residues in the CDR3. The CDR3 DNA reads as TGTGCCAGCAGTGGCTCACAAGGTGTGGCCAAAAACATTCAGTACTTC. This sequence encodes CASSGSQGVAKNIQYF.

This clonotype was seen a handful of times. The chain combines TRBV27 with TRBJ2-2; D uncertain. Trimming took off 1 base at V and 6 bases at J, with 12 bases between the two ends. In germline, CDR1 is MNHEY, CDR2 SMNVEV (reference sequence). The CDR3 covers 15 residues. CDR3 coding DNA: TGTGCCAGCAGTTTATACGGCCCGGAACCCGGGGAGCTGTTTTTT. Amino acid sequence: CASSLYGPEPGELFF.

This clonotype was counted at least ten times. This chain connects TRBV6-5 to TRBJ2-4, with D tentatively TRBD1 (5 bases). The CDR3 loop spans 15 amino acids. Between the trimmed V and J ends, which lost 0 bases and 7 bases, there was a span of 13 bases. Looked up from germline, CDR1 is MNHEY and CDR2 is SVGAGI. CDR3 amino acids: CASSYSSPPGNIQYF. Written as DNA, the CDR3 is TGTGCCAGCAGTTACTCGAGCCCCCCAGGGAACATTCAGTACTTC.

V is TRBV9 and J is TRBJ2-1; TRBD2 matches 9 bases. V shed 0 bases and J 7 bases; nucleotides not matched to a gene: 2. CDR3 size: 14 residues. CDR1 is SGDLS, CDR2 YYNGEE, per germline. This CDR3 reads CASSVAREGNEQFF. In nucleotides, the CDR3 is TGTGCCAGCAGCGTAGCGCGGGAGGGAAATGAGCAGTTCTTC.

This rearrangement joins TRBV11-2 to TRBJ1-5; D is ambiguous. The CDR3 is 16 residues long. V shed 1 base and J shed 0 bases, with 10 bases lying between them. Per germline, CDR1 SGHAT and CDR2 FQNNGV. CDR3 sequence: CASSLGSGYSNQPQHF. CDR3 DNA: TGTGCCAGCAGCTTAGGATCGGGTTATAGCAATCAGCCCCAGCATTTT.

There are many counts of this clonotype. This chain joins TRBV7-9 and TRBJ2-1; 13 nucleotides match TRBD2. The germline gives CDR1 SEHNR, CDR2 FQNEAQ (reference sequence). V shed 4 bases and J 7 bases; nucleotides not matched to a gene: 4. CDR3 size: 15 residues. The CDR3 DNA follows: TGTGCCAGCAGCTGGGGACTAGCGGGATATAATGAGCAGTTCTTC. Protein product: CASSWGLAGYNEQFF.

This clonotype was found many times. CDR3 nucleotides: TGCAGTGCTAGCGGAGCGGGAGTGCGCACAGATACGCAGTATTTT. Its translation is CSASGAGVRTDTQYF. This chain links TRBV20-1 with TRBJ2-3; 8 bases are a match to TRBD2. The ends lost 3 bases at V and 1 base at J; junction bases unmatched: 6. There are 15 residues in the CDR3. Germline loops: CDR1 DFQATT, CDR2 SNEGSKA (reference sequence).

This clonotype was seen at least ten times. This sequence joins TRBV6-2 or TRBV6-3 and TRBJ2-7; possible D gene TRBD2, 5 bases. The germline V and J ends were trimmed by 6 bases and 4 bases, with 19 bases remaining between them. The CDR3 has 15 residues. Germline assignment: CDR1 MNHEY and CDR2 SVGEGT. CDR3 loop: CASRGGPRSTYEQYF. The CDR3 coding sequence is TGTGCCAGCAGAGGCGGGCCTAGATCAACGTACGAGCAGTACTTC.